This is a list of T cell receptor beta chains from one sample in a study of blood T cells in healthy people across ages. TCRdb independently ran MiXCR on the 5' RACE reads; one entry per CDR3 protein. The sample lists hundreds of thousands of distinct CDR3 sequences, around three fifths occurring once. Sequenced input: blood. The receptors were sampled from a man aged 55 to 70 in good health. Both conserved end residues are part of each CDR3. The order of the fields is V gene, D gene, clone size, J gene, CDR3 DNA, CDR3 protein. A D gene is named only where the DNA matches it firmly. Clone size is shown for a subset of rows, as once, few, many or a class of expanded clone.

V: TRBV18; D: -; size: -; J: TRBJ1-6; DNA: TGTGCCAGCTCACCACTGGGAGGGAGCTCCTATAATTCACCCCTCCACTTT; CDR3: CASSPLGGSSYNSPLHF
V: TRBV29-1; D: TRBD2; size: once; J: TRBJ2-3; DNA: TGTAGCGTTGAAGAGGGGCGGGGGGGAACAGATACGCAGTATTTT; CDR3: CSVEEGRGGTDTQYF
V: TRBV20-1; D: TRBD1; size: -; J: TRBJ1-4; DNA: TGCAGCTCCTCAGGGGGGCTTAATGAAAAACTGTTTTTT; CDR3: CSSSGGLNEKLFF
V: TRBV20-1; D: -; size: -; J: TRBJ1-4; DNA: TGCAGTGCTGCCAGGACGGAGAATGAAAAACTGTTTTTT; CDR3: CSAARTENEKLFF
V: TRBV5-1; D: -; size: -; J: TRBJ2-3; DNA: TGCGCCAGCAGCTGGGGCCCAGGTGCAGATACGCAGTATTTT; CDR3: CASSWGPGADTQYF
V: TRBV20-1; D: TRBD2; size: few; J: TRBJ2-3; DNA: TGCAGTGCCCTGCGACTAGCGGGGGTTAACACAGATACGCAGTATTTT; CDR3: CSALRLAGVNTDTQYF
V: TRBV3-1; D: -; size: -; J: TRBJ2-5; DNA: TGTGCCAGCAGCCAAGTCCACGAAGTGCAGTACTTC; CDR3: CASSQVHEVQYF
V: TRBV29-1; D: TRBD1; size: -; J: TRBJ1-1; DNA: TGCAGCGTTGTAGGCAGGGGGAGAACTGAAGCTTTCTTT; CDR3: CSVVGRGRTEAFF
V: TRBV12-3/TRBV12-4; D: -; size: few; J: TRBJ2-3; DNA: TGTGCCACCTGCTTAGACAATCCGAGCACAGATACGCAGTATTTT; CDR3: CATCLDNPSTDTQYF
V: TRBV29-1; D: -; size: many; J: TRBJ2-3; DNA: TGCAGCGTTGAAGAGCCCGGAAGGTTCGGCACAGATACGCAGTATTTT; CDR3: CSVEEPGRFGTDTQYF
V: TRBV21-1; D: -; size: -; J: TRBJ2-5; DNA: TGTGCCAGCAGCAAAGCTAGTCGCGACCAAGAGACCCAGTACTTC; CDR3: CASSKASRDQETQYF
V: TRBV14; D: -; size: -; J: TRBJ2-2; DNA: TGTGCCAGCACCCTGGACAGTTACACCGGGGAGCTGTTTTTT; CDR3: CASTLDSYTGELFF
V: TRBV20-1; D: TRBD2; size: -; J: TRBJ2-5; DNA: TGCAGTGCTAAAGCGGGGGGGAAAGAGACCCAGTACTTC; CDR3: CSAKAGGKETQYF
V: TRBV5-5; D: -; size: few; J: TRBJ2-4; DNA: TGTGCCAGCAGCCTGGTTTTGGGGAACATTCAGTACTTC; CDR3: CASSLVLGNIQYF
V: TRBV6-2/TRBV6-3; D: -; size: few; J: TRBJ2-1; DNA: TGTGCCAGCAGTTACTCTTGGGGTAGCTCCTACAATGAGCAGTTCTTC; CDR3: CASSYSWGSSYNEQFF
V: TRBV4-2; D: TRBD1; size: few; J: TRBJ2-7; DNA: TGTGCCAGCAGCCAAGATTGGACAGGCTACGAGCAGTACTTC; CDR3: CASSQDWTGYEQYF
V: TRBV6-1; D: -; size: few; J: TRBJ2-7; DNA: TGTGCCAGCAGTGAACGTGGTGGGAACGCCGAGCAGTACTTC; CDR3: CASSERGGNAEQYF
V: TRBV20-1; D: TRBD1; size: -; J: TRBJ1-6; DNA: TGCAGTGCCCCCAAAACAGGGGACCATAATTCACCCCTCCACTTT; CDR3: CSAPKTGDHNSPLHF
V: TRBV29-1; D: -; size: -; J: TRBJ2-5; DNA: TGCAGCGTTGAAGAACATCTCGGGACCCAGTACTTC; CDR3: CSVEEHLGTQYF
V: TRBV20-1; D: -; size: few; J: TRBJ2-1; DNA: TGCAGTGCTAGTCAGTCGAACAATGAGCAGTTCTTC; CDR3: CSASQSNNEQFF
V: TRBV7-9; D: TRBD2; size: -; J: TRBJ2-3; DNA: TGTGCCAGCAGCCCACGGCTCGGCCGGGGGGAAACGCAGTATTTT; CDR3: CASSPRLGRGETQYF
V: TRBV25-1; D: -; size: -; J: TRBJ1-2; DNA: TGTGCCAGCAGTGGGGGGACAAGGGGCTACACCTTC; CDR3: CASSGGTRGYTF
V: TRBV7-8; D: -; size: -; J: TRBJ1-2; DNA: TGTGCCAGCAGCTTAGCTGGGAACGCTAACTATGGCTACACCTTC; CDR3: CASSLAGNANYGYTF
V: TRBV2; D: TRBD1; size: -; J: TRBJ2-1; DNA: TGTGCCAGCAGTGAAGGGTCTGGACAGGGATTCTTCAATGAGCAGTTCTTC; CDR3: CASSEGSGQGFFNEQFF
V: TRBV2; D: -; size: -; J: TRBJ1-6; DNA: TGTGCCAGCAGTGTTCTGGGGGTCGGGTCACCCCTCCACTTT; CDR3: CASSVLGVGSPLHF
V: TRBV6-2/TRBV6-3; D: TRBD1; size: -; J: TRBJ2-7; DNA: TGTGCCAGCAGTTACGCGGACAGGGGAGCCGAGCAGTACTTC; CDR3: CASSYADRGAEQYF
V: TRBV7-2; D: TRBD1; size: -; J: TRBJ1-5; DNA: TGTGCCAGCAGCTCGGACAGGTTAAATCAGCCCCAGCATTTT; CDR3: CASSSDRLNQPQHF
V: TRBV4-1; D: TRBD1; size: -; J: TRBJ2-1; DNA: TGCGCCAGCAGCCAGGAGGACAGGTACTCCAATGAGCAGTTCTTC; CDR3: CASSQEDRYSNEQFF
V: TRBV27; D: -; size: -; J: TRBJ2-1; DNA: TGTGCCAGCAGTCCAACCGGGACGGGACACAATGAGCAGTTCTTC; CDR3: CASSPTGTGHNEQFF
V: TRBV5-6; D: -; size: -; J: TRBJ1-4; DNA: TGTGCCAGCAGTCCCAGCCCGACAGTCCTTAATGAAAAACTGTTTTTT; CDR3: CASSPSPTVLNEKLFF
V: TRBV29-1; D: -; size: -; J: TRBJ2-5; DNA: TGCAGCGTTGCGACACCGTACCAAGAGACCCAGTACTTC; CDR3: CSVATPYQETQYF
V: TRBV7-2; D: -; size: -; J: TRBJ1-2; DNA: TGTGCCAGCAGCAACCGGGTGCGAGAAGGCTACACCTTC; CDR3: CASSNRVREGYTF
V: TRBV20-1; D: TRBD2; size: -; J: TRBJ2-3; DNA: TGCAGTGCCCCTTCATTAGCGGGGAACACAGATACGCAGTATTTT; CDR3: CSAPSLAGNTDTQYF
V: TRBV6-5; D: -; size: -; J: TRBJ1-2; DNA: TGTGCCAGCACTCATCTTGGGGTGTATGGCTACACCTTC; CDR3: CASTHLGVYGYTF
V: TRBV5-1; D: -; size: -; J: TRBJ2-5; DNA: TGCGCCAGCAGCTTGGCCCGTGGGGGGAATTCCTACAATGAGCAGTACTTC; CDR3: CASSLARGGNSYNEQYF
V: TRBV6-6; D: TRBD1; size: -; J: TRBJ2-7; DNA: TGTGCCAGCAGTTACGTCGGGGGACAGGGGACCGAGCAGTACTTC; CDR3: CASSYVGGQGTEQYF
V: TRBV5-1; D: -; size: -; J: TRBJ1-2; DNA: TGCGCCAGCAGTTTTGAACAGGGAATCTTTAACTATGGCTACACCTTC; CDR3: CASSFEQGIFNYGYTF
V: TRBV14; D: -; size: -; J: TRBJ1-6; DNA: TGTGCCAGCAGCCAAGATTGGGGGGGAAATTCACCCCTCCACTTT; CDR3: CASSQDWGGNSPLHF
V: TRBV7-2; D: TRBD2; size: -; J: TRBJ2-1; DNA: TGTGCCAGCAGCACCCAAAGCGGGGACTCCTACAATGAGCAGTTCTTC; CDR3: CASSTQSGDSYNEQFF
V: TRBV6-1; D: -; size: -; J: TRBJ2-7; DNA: TGTGCCAGCAGTGAATCGGCAGGGAGGAACGAGCAGTACTTC; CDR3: CASSESAGRNEQYF
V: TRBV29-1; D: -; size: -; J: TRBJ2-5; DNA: TGCAGCGTGGGGTGGACGACCAGGGGGACCCAGTACTTC; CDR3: CSVGWTTRGTQYF
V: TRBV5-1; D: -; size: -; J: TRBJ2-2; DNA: TGCGCCAGCACCCAAGGAACCGGGCAGGGCCCCACCGGGGAGCTGTTTTTT; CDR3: CASTQGTGQGPTGELFF
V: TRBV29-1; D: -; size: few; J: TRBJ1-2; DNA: TGCAGCGTTAGACAGGCCGAAAACTATGGCTACACCTTC; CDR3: CSVRQAENYGYTF
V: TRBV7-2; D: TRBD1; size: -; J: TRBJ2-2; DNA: TGTGCCAGCAGCCGACAGGGGTTAAATACCGGGGAGCTGTTTTTT; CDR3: CASSRQGLNTGELFF
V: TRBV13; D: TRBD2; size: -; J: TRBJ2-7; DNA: TGTGCCAGTTTAGGCGGGGGGGCCGGTAACGAGCAGTACTTC; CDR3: CASLGGGAGNEQYF
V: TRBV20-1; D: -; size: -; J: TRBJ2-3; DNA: TGCAGTGCCGGGGGGCCATTGGCAGATACGCAGTATTTT; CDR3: CSAGGPLADTQYF
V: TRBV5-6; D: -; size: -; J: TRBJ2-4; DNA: TGTGCCAGCAGCGTGCGGGTGGCCAAAAACATTCAGTACTTC; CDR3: CASSVRVAKNIQYF
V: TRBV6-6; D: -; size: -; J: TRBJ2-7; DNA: TGTGCCACCTGGGACGGGGCCAAGTACGAGCAGTACTTC; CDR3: CATWDGAKYEQYF
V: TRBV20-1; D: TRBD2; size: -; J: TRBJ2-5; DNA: TGCAGTGCCGGGACTATGTACTTC; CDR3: CSAGTMYF
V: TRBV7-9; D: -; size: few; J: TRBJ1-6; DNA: TGTGCCAGCAGCTTGGGGGGTACCTCACCCCTCCACTTT; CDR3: CASSLGGTSPLHF
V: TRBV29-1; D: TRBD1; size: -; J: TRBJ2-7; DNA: TGCAGCGTAGGCGGGACAGGGAGCTCCTACGAGCAGTACTTC; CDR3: CSVGGTGSSYEQYF
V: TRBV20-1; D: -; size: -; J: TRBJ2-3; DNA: TGCAGTGCTCCCCCGGTCCGTTACTCAGATACGCGGTATTTT; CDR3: CSAPPVRYSDTRYF